Following are 22 T cell receptor beta chains from one sample sequenced in a study of T cells expressing NK-cell markers. TCRdb re-called the 5' RACE reads and shows each CDR3 protein once, DNA omitted. The specimen's table records around 550,000 distinct CDR3 sequences. The sample comprised blood T cells: a sorted CD56 or NKG2C T cell subset, CD4+ or CD8+ T cells, or bulk PBMC T cells (not recorded which). These receptors came from a man between 18 and 35 years old in good health.

The genes are TRBV7-2 and TRBJ2-5; no DNA is available, so the TRBD2 call from TCRdb remains unchecked. This CDR3 comprises 15 residues. The V gene's germline CDR1 is SGHTA and CDR2 FQGNSA. This chain's CDR3 is CASSPAGLGGETQYF.

This chain connects TRBV6-1 to TRBJ1-6; TCRdb's D gene call, TRBD1, goes unchecked for lack of DNA. The CDR3 has 13 residues. The V gene's germline CDR1 is MNHNS and CDR2 SASEGT. CDR3 sequence reads: CASSPGVNSPLHF.

The chain has TRBV18 and TRBJ2-1; the TCRdb D gene call, TRBD1, has no DNA to confirm it. Per germline, CDR1 KGHSH and CDR2 LQKENI. There are 17 residues in the CDR3. CDR3 protein: CASSPLAGANSYNEQFF.

This chain connects TRBV29-1 to TRBJ1-5; absent DNA, TCRdb's TRBD1 call cannot be checked. CDR3 length: 16 residues. CDR1 is SQVTM and CDR2 is ANQGSEA in the germline V gene. CDR3 sequence reads: CSVRPGGPPSNQPQHF.

The CDR3 loop reads CATSKTGDYGYTF. The chain recombines TRBV15 with TRBJ1-2; TCRdb calls TRBD1, which cannot be checked without DNA. The germline gives CDR1 LNHNV, CDR2 YYDKDF (reference sequence). The CDR3 extends over 13 amino acids.

The chain has TRBV2 and TRBJ2-3. From germline, CDR1 is SNHLY and CDR2 FYNNEI. The CDR3 covers 15 residues. The CDR3 reads CASSVREVSTDTQYF.

This rearrangement joins TRBV28 to TRBJ1-1. CDR1 and CDR2 (germline): MDHEN, SYDVKM. The CDR3 has 14 amino acids. CDR3 sequence: CASTHGRLDTEAFF. Using reference TRBV28 and TRBJ1-1 for the parts outside the CDR3, the full variable domain is DVKVTQSSRYLVKRTGEKVFLECVQDMDHENMFWYRQDPGLGLRLIYFSYDVKMKEKGDIPEGYSVSREKKERFSLILESASTNQTSMYLCASTHGRLDTEAFFGQGTRLTVV.

The V and J genes are TRBV7-7 and TRBJ2-1; TCRdb's D call of TRBD1 is untestable without DNA. Germline V gene sequence: CDR1 SSHAT, CDR2 FNYEAQ (reference sequence). The CDR3 is 13 residues long. This chain's CDR3 is CASSLNREDEQFF.

V and J are TRBV19 and TRBJ2-7; TCRdb gives TRBD1 as the D gene, but with no DNA this cannot be confirmed. CDR1 LNHDA and CDR2 SQIVND come from the germline V gene (reference sequence). The CDR3 has 14 amino acids. This chain's CDR3 is CASSRPGQGHEQYF.

This chain connects TRBV7-9 to TRBJ2-3; as DNA is missing, the TRBD2 call by TCRdb cannot be tested. The CDR3 is 16 amino acids. CDR1 is SEHNR and CDR2 is FQNEAQ in the germline V gene (reference sequence). CDR3 sequence reads: CASSSTSGLSTDTQYF.

The gene calls are TRBV11-2 and TRBJ2-1; TCRdb reports TRBD1, a call that lacks DNA to check it against. CDR3 length: 16 residues. Germline CDR1 is SGHAT and CDR2 is FQNNGV. CDR3: CASSPRGTSADNEQFF.

The chain employs TRBV20-1 and TRBJ2-1; as DNA is missing, the TRBD2 call by TCRdb cannot be tested. The CDR3 length is 15 residues. CDR1 DFQATT and CDR2 SNEGSKA come from the germline V gene (reference sequence). The CDR3 protein is CSASSLAGFYNEQFF.

The J gene is TRBJ1-3, the V gene TRBV20-1. This CDR3 contains 15 residues. Germline V CDR1 and CDR2: DFQATT, SNEGSKA (reference sequence). CDR3 residues: CSAVDSPSSGNTIYF.

V gene TRBV12-3 or TRBV12-4 combines with J gene TRBJ1-2. This CDR3 is built from 13 residues. CDR3 region: CASTPNGRYGYTF.

This chain links TRBV5-5 with TRBJ2-2; the D call from TCRdb, TRBD1, cannot be confirmed without DNA. Germline V gene data show CDR1 as SGHKS and CDR2 as YYEKEE (reference sequence). There are 17 residues in the CDR3. The CDR3 spells CASSSSYRGLNTGELFF.

This sequence joins TRBV29-1 and TRBJ2-7; TCRdb calls TRBD1, which cannot be checked without DNA. The length of the CDR3 is 13 residues. Germline V gene sequence: CDR1 SQVTM, CDR2 ANQGSEA. The CDR3 spells CSVEGGNGAEQYF.

The chain links TRBV6-5 to TRBJ2-7; TCRdb gives TRBD1 as the D gene, but with no DNA this cannot be confirmed. The CDR3 totals 14 residues. CDR1 and CDR2 (germline): MNHEY, SVGAGI. This CDR3 reads CASSFDYRAYEQYF.

The chain carries TRBV7-9 and TRBJ1-4; the D call of TRBD1 rests on TCRdb alone, since no DNA is present to check it. Germline V CDR1 and CDR2: SEHNR, FQNEAQ (reference sequence). This CDR3 is built from 16 residues. This chain's CDR3 is CASSPGTGATGEKLFF.

The J gene is TRBJ2-7, the V gene TRBV29-1. Germline V CDR1 and CDR2: SQVTM, ANQGSEA. The CDR3 covers 12 residues. The CDR3 spells CSAKHPPYEQYF.

This CDR3 reads CASSLAWGRVDTQYF. The V gene is TRBV7-8, the J gene TRBJ2-3; the D call from TCRdb, TRBD2, cannot be confirmed without DNA. This CDR3 comprises 15 residues. Germline V gene lookup returns CDR1 SGHVS and CDR2 FQNEAQ.

The J gene is TRBJ2-5, the V gene TRBV5-6; the D gene TCRdb calls, TRBD1, cannot be checked with no DNA. Germline CDR1 reads SGHDT; CDR2 reads YYEEEE. The CDR3 runs to 15 residues. CDR3: CASRQEGQAVKTQYF.

The V call is TRBV6-5, the J call TRBJ1-5; TCRdb indicates TRBD1, and absent DNA this call remains unverified. Looked up from germline, CDR1 is MNHEY and CDR2 is SVGAGI. The CDR3 is 17 residues long. The CDR3: CASSYSGQGNSNQPQHF.